Following are 16 T cell receptor beta chains from one sample sequenced in a study of blood T cells in healthy people across ages. A sample-barcoded 5' primer and a J-beta primer mix were used in a second PCR of roughly 6 to 11 cycles. Via MiXCR, TCRdb re-called the 5' RACE reads, giving one row per CDR3 protein. The table has 1.4 million to 1.5 million distinct CDR3 sequences, about 40% seen once. Sample: blood. The receptors shown here come from a woman younger than 30 in good health.

This clonotype has a handful of counts. This CDR3 reads CASSEEGTDNSPLHF. CDR3 bases: TGTGCCAGCAGTGAAGAGGGGACAGACAATTCACCCCTCCACTTT. The V gene is TRBV2, the J gene TRBJ1-6; the match to TRBD1 covers 7 bases. V trimming: 1 base; J trimming: 7 bases; junction bases outside the gene matches: 4. The CDR3 covers 15 residues. Germline CDR1 is SNHLY and CDR2 is FYNNEI. The whole variable domain, remainder taken from reference TRBV2 and TRBJ1-6, is EPEVTQTPSHQVTQMGQEVILRCVPISNHLYFYWYRQILGQKVEFLVSFYNNEISEKSEIFDDQFSVERPDGSNFTLKIRSTKLEDSAMYFCASSEEGTDNSPLHFGNGTRLTVT.

This clonotype was seen a handful of times. V and J are TRBV5-4 and TRBJ2-3, with D tentatively TRBD1 (5 bases). CDR1 SGHNT and CDR2 YYREEE come from the germline V gene (reference sequence). The V and J ends lost 1 base and 0 bases respectively, with 9 bases between them. This CDR3 contains 15 residues. CDR3 in amino acids: CASSLPGASTDTQYF. The CDR3, as DNA: TGTGCCAGCAGCTTGCCTGGGGCTAGCACAGATACGCAGTATTTT. The full variable domain, its missing parts supplied by reference TRBV5-4 and TRBJ2-3, is ETGVTQSPTHLIKTRGQQVTLRCSSQSGHNTVSWYQQALGQGPQFIFQYYREEENGRGNFPPRFSGLQFPNYSSELNVNALELDDSALYLCASSLPGASTDTQYFGPGTRLTVL.

This clonotype was seen many times. This rearrangement joins TRBV7-9 to TRBJ2-3; perhaps D is TRBD1 or TRBD2 (5 bases each). Trimming shortened V by 3 bases and J by 5 bases, and 12 bases separated the two germline ends. CDR3 size: 14 residues. Germline CDR1 and CDR2: SEHNR and FQNEAQ (reference sequence). The CDR3 DNA is TGTGCCAGCAGCTTGACGGGGCCGGGAGATACGCAGTATTTT. Translated, it gives CASSLTGPGDTQYF.

The chain links TRBV6-5 to TRBJ2-2, with TRBD2 identical over 9 bases. This CDR3 has 16 amino acids. Germline V gene lookup returns CDR1 MNHEY and CDR2 SVGAGI. The V and J ends lost 4 bases and 4 bases, in that order; junction bases with no gene match: 7. In DNA form, the CDR3 reads TGTGCCAGCAGTTGGCGGGGGGGCCGCGGCACCGGGGAGCTGTTTTTT. It yields the protein CASSWRGGRGTGELFF.

There are a few counts of this clonotype. V is TRBV7-2 and J is TRBJ2-1, with TRBD2 matching over 7 bases. Germline V gives CDR1 SGHTA, CDR2 FQGNSA. This CDR3 spans 15 amino acids. The junction had 15 bases not matched to a gene; V was cut back by 7 bases and J by 9 bases. The CDR3 is CASTNPGTIVGEQFF. The CDR3 DNA follows: TGTGCCAGCACCAACCCCGGGACTATAGTCGGTGAGCAGTTCTTC.

About this clonotype itself: A read error may produce the germline difference seen at one junction end. J is TRBJ2-1 and V is TRBV5-6, with 11 bases identical to TRBD1. Looked up from germline, CDR1 is SGHDT and CDR2 is YYEEEE. The CDR3 is 16 residues long. This CDR3 is CASSLPGQGAYDEQFF. In nucleotides, the CDR3 is TGTGCCAGCAGCTTGCCCGGACAGGGGGCCTACGATGAGCAGTTCTTC.

The chain has TRBV20-1 and TRBJ2-5, with a weak D call TRBD2 (6 bases). The J call may be in error: the DNA end matches TRBJ2-7 better. Germline CDR1 is DFQATT and CDR2 is SNEGSKA (reference sequence). The CDR3 consists of 15 residues. The CDR3 reads CSAPLPGVPPYEQYF. The CDR3 DNA reads as TGCAGTGCCCCCCTCCCGGGGGTCCCACCCTACGAGCAGTACTTC.

This clonotype was picked up many times. The V call is TRBV7-8, the J call TRBJ2-7, with 7 positions matching TRBD1. The V gene's germline CDR1 is SGHVS and CDR2 FQNEAQ. This CDR3 has 15 residues. After removal of 5 bases from V and 4 bases from J, the junction contained 11 bases not matched to a gene. CDR3 in DNA: TGTGCCAGCAGCGTCGAGGGCAGGGGGTTATACGAGCAGTACTTC. Translated, it gives CASSVEGRGLYEQYF. The full variable domain, its missing parts supplied by reference TRBV7-8 and TRBJ2-7, is GAGVSQSPRYKVAKRGQDVALRCDPISGHVSLFWYQQALGQGPEFLTYFQNEAQLDKSGLPSDRFFAERPEGSVSTLKIQRTQQEDSAVYLCASSVEGRGLYEQYFGPGTRLTVT.

The chain is built from TRBV12-3 or TRBV12-4 and TRBJ2-1, with TRBD2 identical over 7 bases. The junction had 8 bases not matched to a gene; V was cut back by 9 bases and J by 6 bases. The CDR3 covers 13 residues. The CDR3 protein is CARRAGVGNEQFF. The CDR3 DNA is TGTGCCAGACGGGCGGGAGTCGGCAATGAGCAGTTCTTC.

The J gene is TRBJ2-5, the V gene TRBV5-6; tentatively, D is TRBD2 (6 bases). With the DNA end fitting TRBJ2-7 better, the J assignment may be wrong. This CDR3 region has 15 residues. The germline V gene encodes CDR1 SGHDT and CDR2 YYEEEE. The CDR3 bases are TGTGCCAGCAGCTTGAGAGCGGGTCCTGTCTACGAGCAGTACTTC. Its protein is CASSLRAGPVYEQYF.

V gene TRBV7-9 combines with J gene TRBJ2-1; D unresolved. The V and J ends lost 5 bases and 7 bases respectively, with 9 bases between them. The CDR3 consists of 12 residues. Germline loops: CDR1 SEHNR, CDR2 FQNEAQ (reference sequence). In DNA form, the CDR3 reads TGTGCCAGCAGCGAGGACGGGAATGAGCAGTTCTTC. Translation: CASSEDGNEQFF.

V usage is TRBV6-5 and J usage is TRBJ1-4; D remains ambiguous. The CDR3 sequence is 11 residues long. From germline, CDR1 is MNHEY and CDR2 SVGAGI. V gave up 10 bases and J gave up 6 bases, with 9 bases separating them. For the CDR3, the DNA is TGTGCCACCCGAAGGGATGAAAAACTGTTTTTT. Translation: CATRRDEKLFF.

The chain uses TRBV11-2 and TRBJ1-2; a possible D gene is TRBD1 (6 bases). V was pared by 1 base and J by 2 bases, with 23 bases between. The CDR3 runs to 19 residues. Looked up from germline, CDR1 is SGHAT and CDR2 is FQNNGV. CDR3 nucleotide sequence: TGTGCCAGCAGCTTAGCCGGACTCCGACAGGACCGAACAAACTATGGCTACACCTTC. This encodes CASSLAGLRQDRTNYGYTF.

This clonotype has more than one count but fewer than ten. This rearrangement joins TRBV11-2 to TRBJ2-7, with 9 bases matching TRBD1. The CDR3 sequence is 15 residues long. J was trimmed by 2 bases and V by 4 bases; bases with no gene match: 6. Per the germline V gene, CDR1 is SGHAT and CDR2 is FQNNGV. The CDR3 loop is CASSYGGQGPYEQYF. CDR3 DNA: TGTGCCAGCAGCTATGGGGGACAGGGACCCTACGAGCAGTACTTC.

The chain employs TRBV6-2 or TRBV6-3 and TRBJ2-7; tentative D call: TRBD1 (6 bases). Germline V gene lookup returns CDR1 MNHEY and CDR2 SVGEGT. CDR3 length equals 13 residues. Trimming removed 6 bases at V and 7 bases at J, with 16 bases between. CDR3: CASSPFRGNEQYF. Written as DNA, the CDR3 is TGTGCCAGCAGCCCCTTCAGGGGAAATGAGCAGTACTTC.

The chain joins TRBV6-5 to TRBJ2-7; D may be TRBD1 (5 bases). Germline CDR1 MNHEY, CDR2 SVGAGI. The CDR3 runs 14 residues. Trimming removed 1 base at V and 5 bases at J, with 12 bases between. CDR3: CASSYFAGRDEQYF. The CDR3 DNA follows: TGTGCCAGCAGTTACTTCGCAGGGCGCGACGAGCAGTACTTC.